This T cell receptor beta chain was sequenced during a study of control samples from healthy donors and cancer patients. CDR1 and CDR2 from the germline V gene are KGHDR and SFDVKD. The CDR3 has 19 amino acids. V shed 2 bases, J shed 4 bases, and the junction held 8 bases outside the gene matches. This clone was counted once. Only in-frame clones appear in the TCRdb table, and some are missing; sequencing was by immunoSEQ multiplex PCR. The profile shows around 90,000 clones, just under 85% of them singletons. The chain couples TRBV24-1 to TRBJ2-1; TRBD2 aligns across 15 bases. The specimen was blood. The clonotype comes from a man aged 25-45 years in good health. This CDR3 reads CATSDSTGTSGGPYNEQFF. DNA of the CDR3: TGTGCCACCAGTGATTCTACCGGGACTAGCGGGGGGCCTTACAATGAGCAGTTCTTC.